What follows are 11 T cell receptor beta chains derived from one specimen sequenced in a study of response to subunit inactivated influenza vaccine. TCRdb re-derived calls from the RT-PCR reads in MiXCR, one entry per CDR3 protein. The table shows roughly 520,000 distinct CDR3 sequences, with about 25% occurring only once. The specimen was CD4+ T cells sorted from PBMCs, collected 5 days after vaccination. These receptors were taken from a man aged 45 to 65 who received an inactivated influenza vaccine.

This clonotype was seen a few times. J is TRBJ1-2 and V is TRBV6-5, with D tentatively TRBD1 (5 bases). The germline V gene encodes CDR1 MNHEY and CDR2 SVGAGI. V was shortened by 0 bases and J by 0 bases, with 14 bases between the two germline ends. The CDR3 runs to 17 residues. The CDR3 spells CASSYSTVLGPNYGYTF. For the CDR3, the DNA is TGTGCCAGCAGTTACTCGACAGTGTTGGGCCCTAACTATGGCTACACCTTC.

This clonotype showed up just a few times. This chain joins TRBV4-3 and TRBJ2-7; 10 nucleotides align to TRBD2. CDR1 LGHNA and CDR2 YSLEER come from the germline V gene. The length of the CDR3 is 15 residues. The V segment lost 1 base and the J segment 2 bases; nucleotides outside the gene matches: 2. CDR3 nucleotide sequence: TGCGCCAGCAGCCAAGCAGCGGGGGGGGCCTACGAGCAGTACTTC. This encodes CASSQAAGGAYEQYF.

The J gene is TRBJ2-7, the V gene TRBV20-1, with no clear D. The CDR3 is made up of 12 amino acids. Germline V gene data show CDR1 as DFQATT and CDR2 as SNEGSKA (reference sequence). The V gene lost 0 bases and the J gene lost 8 bases, with 11 bases spanning the gap. This chain's CDR3 is CSARDPLGQQYF. The CDR3 bases are TGCAGTGCTAGAGACCCCCTTGGCCAGCAGTACTTC.

This chain connects TRBV9 to TRBJ2-2, with a weak D call TRBD2 (5 bases). With 3 bases removed from V and 3 bases from J, the gap between germline ends came to 12 bases. The CDR3 length is 15 residues. CDR1 is SGDLS, CDR2 YYNGEE, per germline. The CDR3 loop is CASSGTRADTGELFF. The CDR3 DNA reads TGTGCCAGCAGCGGCACTAGGGCGGACACCGGGGAGCTGTTTTTT.

This sequence joins TRBV6-1 and TRBJ2-3; no clear D. CDR3 length equals 14 residues. The V end was cut by 6 bases, the J end by 2 bases, with 12 bases between. The germline V gene has CDR1 MNHNS and CDR2 SASEGT. Here the CDR3 reads CASSNLWVTDTQYF. CDR3 DNA sequence: TGTGCCAGCAGCAACCTGTGGGTCACAGATACGCAGTATTTT.

This clonotype was counted between two and nine times. This chain links TRBV11-2 with TRBJ2-5, with 13 bases identical to TRBD2. V trimming: 1 base; J trimming: 2 bases; junction bases outside the gene matches: 4. Germline CDR1 reads SGHAT; CDR2 reads FQNNGV. This CDR3 spans 17 amino acids. CDR3 bases: TGTGCCAGCAGCTTAGTGGTGGGACTAGCGGGACAAGAGACCCAGTACTTC. Amino acids: CASSLVVGLAGQETQYF.

The chain couples TRBV5-1 to TRBJ2-1; 10 nucleotides agree with TRBD2. CDR1 and CDR2 (germline): SGHRS, YFSETQ. The CDR3 covers 15 residues. The junction had 9 bases not matched to a gene; V was cut back by 3 bases and J by 9 bases. CDR3 sequence reads: CASSSSGGTVGEQFF. The CDR3 DNA sequence: TGCGCCAGCAGCTCTAGCGGGGGAACGGTGGGTGAGCAGTTCTTC.

This clonotype was detected a few times. The V gene is TRBV5-1, the J gene TRBJ2-7; no firm D call. The CDR3 length is 15 residues. V lost 4 bases, J lost 2 bases, and 16 bases lay in between. The germline gives CDR1 SGHRS, CDR2 YFSETQ. The CDR3 coding sequence is TGCGCCAGCAGCCTATCCGGGCAGCCTCCCTACGAGCAGTACTTC. This translates into CASSLSGQPPYEQYF. The whole variable domain, filled in from reference TRBV5-1 and TRBJ2-7, reads KAGVTQTPRYLIKTRGQQVTLSCSPISGHRSVSWYQQTPGQGLQFLFEYFSETQRNKGNFPGRFSGRQFSNSRSEMNVSTLELGDSALYLCASSLSGQPPYEQYFGPGTRLTVT.

There are many counts of this clonotype. V gene TRBV29-1 combines with J gene TRBJ2-3; unclear D gene. The CDR3 has 12 amino acids. V was pared by 2 bases and J by 7 bases, with 10 bases between. In germline, CDR1 is SQVTM, CDR2 ANQGSEA. The CDR3 DNA sequence: TGCAGCGTTGAATCTCTTCGGTATACGCAGTATTTT. Amino acid sequence: CSVESLRYTQYF.

V and J are TRBV24-1 and TRBJ2-2, with 10 bases lining up with TRBD1. The CDR3 contains 17 residues. Germline CDR1 and CDR2: KGHDR and SFDVKD. V was pared by 4 bases and J by 3 bases, with 7 bases of the junction left unmatched. CDR3 in amino acids: CATSEGTGDSYTGELFF. The CDR3 bases are TGTGCCACCAGTGAAGGGACAGGGGACAGCTACACCGGGGAGCTGTTTTTT.

This clonotype was seen only a few times. The chain links TRBV20-1 to TRBJ1-1; TRBD1 might be the D (5 bases). The CDR3 is 12 amino acids. The V gene's germline CDR1 is DFQATT and CDR2 SNEGSKA (reference sequence). V dropped 7 bases and J dropped 1 base, with 10 bases sitting between them. CDR3 residues: CSEYRQNTEAFF. The CDR3 nucleotides are TGCAGTGAGTACAGGCAGAACACTGAAGCTTTCTTT.